The 11 T cell receptor beta chains below come from one sample, sequenced in a study of cytomegalovirus exposure and HLA in healthy donors. Vbeta (60) and Jbeta (13) primers were used in the PCR. Profiled with immunoSEQ multiplex PCR; TCRdb holds only in-frame clones, not every one. The data contain 130,000 to 150,000 clones, over 70% of them singletons. The sample taken for sequencing was PBMCs. Every receptor here comes from a male donor in good health and CMV-seronegative.

The V gene is TRBV18, the J gene TRBJ2-1, with D tentatively TRBD1 (6 bases). This CDR3 is built from 14 residues. The ends were cut back, 2 bases at V and 6 bases at J, with 11 bases in the middle. Germline CDR1 and CDR2: KGHSH and LQKENI. CDR3 sequence: CASSPNRAGNEQFF. The CDR3 DNA follows: TGTGCCAGCTCACCAAACAGGGCGGGCAATGAGCAGTTCTTC.

V and J are TRBV14 and TRBJ1-1; D is uncertain. Germline values: CDR1 SGHDN, CDR2 FVKESK. The CDR3 length is 13 residues. Trimming shortened V by 0 bases and J by 8 bases, and 10 bases separated the two germline ends. The CDR3 nucleotides read TGTGCCAGCAGCCAAGAAAGGAGGAGAGAAGCTTTCTTT. The encoded protein is CASSQERRREAFF.

The gene calls are TRBV4-3 and TRBJ1-2; no clear D. The V end lost 0 bases, the J end lost 7 bases, and 15 bases lay between the germline ends. CDR1 is LGHNA and CDR2 is YSLEER in the germline V gene. The CDR3 covers 15 residues. The CDR3 nucleotides are TGCGCCAGCAGCCAAGATATCTCACCGGCGGGTGGCTACACCTTC. Its translation is CASSQDISPAGGYTF.

The rearrangement uses TRBV20-1 and TRBJ2-2; D gene ambiguous. Deletions cut 2 bases from V and 10 bases from J, with 5 bases between. Germline assignment: CDR1 DFQATT and CDR2 SNEGSKA (reference sequence). The CDR3 runs to 10 residues. The CDR3 sequence: CSARREELFF. CDR3 DNA: TGCAGTGCTAGACGAGAGGAGCTGTTTTTT.

This chain links TRBV11-3 with TRBJ2-1; the D gene is possibly TRBD2 (5 bases). The CDR3 is made up of 14 amino acids. Per germline, CDR1 SGHNT and CDR2 YENEEA. Trimming took off 2 bases at V and 5 bases at J, with 10 bases between the two ends. DNA for the CDR3: TGTGCCAGCAGCTTATCGGGGTTCAACAATGAGCAGTTCTTC. Translated: CASSLSGFNNEQFF.

The V call is TRBV5-1, the J call TRBJ2-5; TRBD2 aligns across 10 bases. The CDR3 has 15 amino acids. The ends lost 9 bases at V and 1 base at J; junction bases unmatched: 9. CDR1 SGHRS and CDR2 YFSETQ come from the germline V gene. For the CDR3, the DNA is TGCGCCACCACACTTTCTAGCGGGGGCCAAGAGACCCAGTACTTC. This encodes CATTLSSGGQETQYF.

This rearrangement joins TRBV6-4 to TRBJ1-1, with a tentative D call TRBD1 (6 bases). Per the germline V gene, CDR1 is MRHNA and CDR2 is SNTAGT. The CDR3 consists of 15 residues. V lost 2 bases and J 4 bases, leaving 14 bases between the germline ends. CDR3 sequence reads: CASSDPGGIITEAFF. The CDR3 region has the DNA TGTGCCAGCAGTGACCCGGGGGGCATTATCACTGAAGCTTTCTTT.

The genes are TRBV7-2 and TRBJ1-6; maybe TRBD1 (5 bases). With 1 base removed from V and 7 bases from J, the gap between germline ends came to 14 bases. This CDR3 is built from 16 residues. Germline assignment: CDR1 SGHTA and CDR2 FQGNSA. The CDR3 sequence is CASSLVFGEGNSPLHF. The CDR3, as DNA: TGTGCCAGCAGCTTAGTTTTCGGGGAGGGGAATTCACCCCTCCACTTT.

The rearrangement links TRBV18 to TRBJ2-1; D is perhaps TRBD1 (6 bases). The germline CDR1 and CDR2 sequences are KGHSH and LQKENI. The germline V and J ends were trimmed by 6 bases and 7 bases, with 16 bases remaining between them. The CDR3 totals 14 residues. The CDR3 nucleotides are TGTGCCAGCTCCCTCCAGGGGCTGGGGAATGAGCAGTTCTTC. Translation: CASSLQGLGNEQFF.

CDR3 sequence: CASSPDTTGRAFF. The DNA of the CDR3 is TGTGCCAGCAGCCCAGACACCACGGGGAGGGCTTTCTTT. The rearrangement links TRBV7-9 to TRBJ1-1, with D hard to call. The CDR3 loop spans 13 amino acids. Germline V gene sequence: CDR1 SEHNR, CDR2 FQNEAQ (reference sequence). V was cut by 5 bases and J by 11 bases, with 18 bases left in between.

This rearrangement joins TRBV7-9 to TRBJ2-5; tentative D call: TRBD1 (6 bases). This CDR3 is built from 15 residues. Germline V gene data show CDR1 as SEHNR and CDR2 as FQNEAQ (reference sequence). V gave up 4 bases and J gave up 7 bases, with 19 bases separating them. The CDR3 DNA reads TGTGCCAGCAGCTCATACGGGACACCCGAGGGGACCCAGTACTTC. This gives the protein CASSSYGTPEGTQYF.